The T cell receptor (beta chain) under discussion was sequenced for a study of cytomegalovirus exposure and HLA in healthy donors. Across the whole study: Researchers previously reported finding roughly 120 million unique TCR beta sequences from roughly 200 million T cells. An early release of data contained 80 million to 85 million unique TCRs, which came from HLA-typed donors.

This clone appeared a single time. Researchers ran the PCR with 60 Vbeta and 13 Jbeta primers. The table came from immunoSEQ multiplex PCR; TCRdb's copy has only in-frame clones and leaves some out. The sample records approximately 150,000 clones, 75% to 80% being singletons. The junction had 9 bases not matched to a gene; V was cut back by 4 bases and J by 6 bases. CDR1 LNHDA and CDR2 SQIVND come from the germline V gene (reference sequence). The CDR3 consists of 16 residues. The genes are TRBV19 and TRBJ1-6; 7 positions match TRBD1. This clonotype originated in a woman under 40 in good health and CMV-seronegative. Sample: PBMCs. CDR3 region: CASSKAVGTANSPLHF. CDR3 DNA: TGTGCCAGTAGTAAGGCGGTCGGGACAGCTAATTCACCCCTCCACTTT. Full variable domain (rest looked up from reference TRBV19 and TRBJ1-6): DGGITQSPKYLFRKEGQNVTLSCEQNLNHDAMYWYRQDPGQGLRLIYYSQIVNDFQKGDIAEGYSVSREKKESFPLTVTSAQKNPTAFYLCASSKAVGTANSPLHFGNGTRLTVT.